The rows below give T cell receptor beta chains drawn from one sample of a study of T cells in Graves' hyperthyroidism and ophthalmopathy. From the multiplex PCR reads, TCRdb called clonotypes with MiXCR, one entry per CDR3 protein. The sample consists of nearly 600,000 distinct CDR3 sequences, around 14% of them appearing once. The specimen sequenced was blood. These receptor sequences come from a woman in her 30s with Graves' hyperthyroidism that later progressed to Graves' ophthalmopathy. Both conserved end residues are part of each CDR3. A D gene is named only where the DNA matches it firmly. Expanded clones are given a class, and other clones once, few, many or no size at all.

V gene	clone size	D gene	J gene	CDR3 DNA	CDR3 protein
TRBV30	few	NA	TRBJ2-3	TGTGCCTGGAGTGTAGTAGGGTCTAGCACAGATACGCAGTATTTT	CAWSVVGSSTDTQYF
TRBV4-3	few	NA	TRBJ2-3	TGCGCCAGCAGCCAAATTTCCACCGGGGCAGATACGCAGTATTTT	CASSQISTGADTQYF
TRBV11-1	few	NA	TRBJ2-7	TGTGCCAGCAGTTCCCGGGACGGGGGCTACGAGCAGTACTTC	CASSSRDGGYEQYF
TRBV2	NA	TRBD2	TRBJ2-1	TGTGCCAGCAGACCCGGGACTAGCGGGCATGCCAAGTACAATGAGCAGTTCTTC	CASRPGTSGHAKYNEQFF
TRBV7-2	many	NA	TRBJ2-1	TGTGCCAGCAGCCGACTTAGAAGCTCCTACAATGAGCAGTTCTTC	CASSRLRSSYNEQFF
TRBV12-3/TRBV12-4	few	NA	TRBJ2-3	TGTGCCAGCAGGACGCTATCTTTCACAGATACGCAGTATTTT	CASRTLSFTDTQYF
TRBV29-1	many	NA	TRBJ1-5	TGCAGCGTTGGTAGGGACTCGAATCAGCCCCAGCATTTT	CSVGRDSNQPQHF
TRBV9	few	NA	TRBJ1-3	TGTGCCAGCAGCGCCCGCGGCTTCTCTGGAAACACCATATATTTT	CASSARGFSGNTIYF
TRBV27	many	TRBD1	TRBJ1-1	TGTGCCAGCAGAGAGACAGGGGGGAACACTGAAGCTTTCTTT	CASRETGGNTEAFF
TRBV5-5	many	TRBD2	TRBJ2-5	TGTGCCAGCAGCTCCCTAGCGGGTGAGACCCAGTACTTC	CASSSLAGETQYF
TRBV5-1	NA	NA	TRBJ2-3	TGCGCCAGCAGCTTGAACGGGGGTAGCACAGATACGCAGTATTTT	CASSLNGGSTDTQYF
TRBV28	many	NA	TRBJ1-2	TGTGCCAGCAAAGAAAGGGGCCGACTCTATGGCTACACCTTC	CASKERGRLYGYTF
TRBV28	many	NA	TRBJ2-1	TGTGCCAGCAGTTTGTTCGCCTCTAACAATGAGCAGTTCTTC	CASSLFASNNEQFF
TRBV28	many	TRBD2	TRBJ2-3	TGTGCCAGCAGTTTAGGGGAGGGATCAGATACGCAGTATTTT	CASSLGEGSDTQYF
TRBV11-2	many	NA	TRBJ2-5	TGTGCCAGCAGCACGACGAGGTCAGAGACCCAGTACTTC	CASSTTRSETQYF
TRBV20-1	many	NA	TRBJ1-1	TGCAGTGCTACGAGTAACCGGGCCACTGAAGCTTTCTTT	CSATSNRATEAFF
TRBV25-1	NA	NA	TRBJ2-1	TGTGCCAGCAGTGAATCCCCGTGGGGGGAGCAGTTCTTC	CASSESPWGEQFF
TRBV9	few	TRBD2	TRBJ2-1	TGTGCCAGCAGCGTGGGGACTAGCGGGAACAATGAGCAGTTCTTC	CASSVGTSGNNEQFF
TRBV12-3/TRBV12-4	many	NA	TRBJ1-1	TGTGCCAGCAGTTTAGAGGTCCCCTGGGTAGCTTTCTTT	CASSLEVPWVAFF
TRBV19	few	NA	TRBJ1-5	TGTGCCAGTAAAGAAACAGAGACTCAGCCCCAGCATTTT	CASKETETQPQHF